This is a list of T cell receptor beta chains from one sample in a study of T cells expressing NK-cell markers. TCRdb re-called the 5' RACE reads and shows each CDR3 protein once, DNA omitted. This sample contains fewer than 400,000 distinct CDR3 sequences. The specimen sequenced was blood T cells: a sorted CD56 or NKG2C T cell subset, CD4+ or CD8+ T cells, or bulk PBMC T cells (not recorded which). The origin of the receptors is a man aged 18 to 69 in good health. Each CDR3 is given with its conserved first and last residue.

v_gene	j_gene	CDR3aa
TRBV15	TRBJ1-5	CATSGPSGGSGQPQHF
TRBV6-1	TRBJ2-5	CATNYGGSRLETQYF
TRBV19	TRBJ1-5	CASRATGLIGYSNQPQHF
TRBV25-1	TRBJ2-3	CASSVTGEITDTQYF
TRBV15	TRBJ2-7	CATSRGDRSYEQYF
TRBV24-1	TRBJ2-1	CATSDYHGGYNEQFF
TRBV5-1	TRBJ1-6	CASGTGIYNSPLHF
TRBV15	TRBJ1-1	CATSGFTGFLGEAFF
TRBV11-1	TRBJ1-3	CASSLVATNFVSGNTIYF
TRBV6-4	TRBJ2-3	CASSLTASGGITDTQYF
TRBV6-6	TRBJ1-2	CASSSRGNGYTF
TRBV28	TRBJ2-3	CASNPAGVEADTQYF
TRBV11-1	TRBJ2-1	CASSLNSGGYEQFF
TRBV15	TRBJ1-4	CATSRVIGRKNEKLFF
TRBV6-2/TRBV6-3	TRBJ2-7	CASSYGGGPYEQYF
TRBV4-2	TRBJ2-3	CASSQDARLAGGLTDTQYF
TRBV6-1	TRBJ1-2	CASSPGPLNYGYTF
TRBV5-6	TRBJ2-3	CASSGLGQAADTQYF
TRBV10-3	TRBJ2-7	CAISELAGLYEQYF
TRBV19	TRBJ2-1	CASSKKRKGNEQFF
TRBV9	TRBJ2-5	CASSVGGVGQETQYF
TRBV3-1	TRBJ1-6	CASSQQARTYNSPLHF
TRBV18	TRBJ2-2	CASSRGADRVTGELFF
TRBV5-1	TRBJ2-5	CASSWGLAGDKETQYF
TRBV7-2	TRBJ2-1	CATSRGPNNEQFF
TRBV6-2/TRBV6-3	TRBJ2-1	CASSWARLNYNEQFF
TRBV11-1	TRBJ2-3	CASSLVSVAGLYSTDTQYF
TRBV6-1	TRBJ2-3	CASSRTGAVGDTQYF
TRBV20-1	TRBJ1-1	CSARETGVNTEAFF
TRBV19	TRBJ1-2	CASSISGTSSYGYTF
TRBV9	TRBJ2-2	CASSGVAGGFGELFF
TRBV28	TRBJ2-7	CASTNGRGGHYEQYF
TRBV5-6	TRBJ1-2	CASSLFRDTSPYGYTF
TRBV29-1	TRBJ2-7	CSVAWGFNEQYF
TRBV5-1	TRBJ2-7	CASSPRQGQNYEQYF
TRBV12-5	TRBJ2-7	CASGLVGRGLAYEQYF
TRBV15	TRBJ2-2	CATSRTVGGELFF
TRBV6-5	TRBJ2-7	CASSYLRSSTGYEQYF
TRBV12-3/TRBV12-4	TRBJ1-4	CASSFPGQGADEKLFF
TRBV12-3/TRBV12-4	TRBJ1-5	CASTSRRGSEYNQPQHF
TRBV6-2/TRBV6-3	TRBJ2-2	CASEPWPLAGGTGELFF
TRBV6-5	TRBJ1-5	CASSPGQGGGQPQHF
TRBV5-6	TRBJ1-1	CASSSLKSPKDRYTEAFF
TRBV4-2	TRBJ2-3	CASSQDRAGRADTQYF
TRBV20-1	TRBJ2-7	CSAFGDHHLYEQYF